The 8 T cell receptor beta chains below come from one sample, sequenced in a study of blood T cell repertoires in COVID-19. Clones were read by immunoSEQ multiplex PCR, and TCRdb kept only the in-frame ones, dropping some. There are 55,000 to 75,000 clones in the sample; roughly 90% occur only once, and 1.3% lies in the top ten. Sequencing was done on a sample of peripheral blood. The receptor set was obtained from a man between 60 and 75 years old with acute or convalescent COVID-19.

This clone was counted a single time. The chain uses TRBV9 and TRBJ2-1; TRBD2 matches at 7 bases. CDR1 is SGDLS and CDR2 is YYNGEE in the germline V gene. J was trimmed by 3 bases and V by 0 bases; bases with no gene match: 3. CDR3 length equals 15 residues. The CDR3 coding sequence is TGTGCCAGCAGCGTAGTCCCGGGGGGCTACAATGAGCAGTTCTTC. Translated, it gives CASSVVPGGYNEQFF.

This chain links TRBV27 with TRBJ2-2; TRBD1 matches at 7 bases. Unmatched junction bases numbered 3, after V lost 6 bases and J lost 2 bases. CDR3 length: 14 residues. The germline V gene has CDR1 MNHEY and CDR2 SMNVEV (reference sequence). The CDR3 nucleotides are TGTGCCAGCAGGACAGGGACAAACACCGGGGAGCTGTTTTTT. Translated: CASRTGTNTGELFF.

This clone was seen only a few times. This rearrangement joins TRBV19 to TRBJ1-5, with D tentatively TRBD1 (5 bases). The germline V gene has CDR1 LNHDA and CDR2 SQIVND (reference sequence). Trimming pared 7 bases from V and 1 base from J, leaving 8 bases between. CDR3 size: 13 residues. The CDR3 region has the DNA TGTGCCAGTAATCGACAGAGCAATCAGCCCCAGCATTTT. As protein: CASNRQSNQPQHF.

This clone came up once. V usage is TRBV4-1 and J usage is TRBJ1-1; TRBD1 aligns across 7 bases. In germline, CDR1 is MGHRA, CDR2 YSYEKL. The CDR3 has 14 residues. With V trimmed by 3 bases and J by 6 bases, 7 bases remained unmatched. CDR3 nucleotides: TGCGCCAGCAGCCATCAAAACCAGGGGGCTGAAGCTTTCTTT. As protein: CASSHQNQGAEAFF.

This rearrangement joins TRBV9 to TRBJ1-1; 12 nucleotides line up with TRBD1. The J segment lost 5 bases and the V segment lost 0 bases, leaving 8 bases of the junction unmatched. This CDR3 has 17 amino acids. CDR1 is SGDLS, CDR2 YYNGEE, per germline. CDR3 residues: CASSVDGTGGFGTEAFF. The CDR3 bases are TGTGCCAGCAGCGTAGACGGGACAGGGGGCTTTGGGACTGAAGCTTTCTTT.

The genes are TRBV20-1 and TRBJ2-5; TRBD2 matches at 7 bases. Germline V gene lookup returns CDR1 DFQATT and CDR2 SNEGSKA (reference sequence). The CDR3 contains 15 residues. Unmatched junction bases numbered 16, after V lost 3 bases and J lost 9 bases. The CDR3 is CSASGAGDPSGAQYF. In nucleotides, the CDR3 is TGCAGTGCTAGTGGTGCGGGGGACCCCTCGGGGGCCCAGTACTTC.

The chain carries TRBV20-1 and TRBJ1-4; D unclear. This CDR3 spans 11 amino acids. The germline gives CDR1 DFQATT, CDR2 SNEGSKA (reference sequence). Trimming cost V 5 bases and J 7 bases, with 8 bases left between them. In DNA form, the CDR3 reads TGCAGTGCTCCTCGACTTGAAAAACTGTTTTTT. Translation gives CSAPRLEKLFF.

The V gene is TRBV12-3 or TRBV12-4, the J gene TRBJ1-1; 8 bases align to TRBD1. This CDR3 region has 12 residues. Losses at the gene ends were 3 bases for V and 10 bases for J; bases not matched to a gene: 4. CDR3 coding DNA: TGTGCCAGCAGTTTTTCCACAGGGGGAGCTTTCTTT. Translating gives CASSFSTGGAFF.